Sequencing of this T cell receptor (beta chain) was carried out in a study (dated by TCRdb to the mid-2010s). Broadly, across the study: The study set out to test whether tumor-infiltrating Tregs in breast cancer get recruited from blood Tregs or are instead converted in situ from other CD4+ T cell subsets.

V loses 5 bases, J loses 4 bases, and the germline ends lie 11 bases apart. Including the terminal cysteine and phenylalanine, the CDR3 comprises 13 residues. Only CDR3 DNA is held: 39 bases, read in frame from base 1. From a lookup of the germline V gene, CDR1 and CDR2 are SGHTA and FQGTGA. Cells that were CD4+CD25+CD127-/low were the ones isolated as Tregs. Tregs, naive and memory CD4+ T cells from tumor, blood and ipsilateral draining lymph nodes of five breast cancer patients underwent full-length TCR alpha and beta sequencing. Mononuclear cells from lymph nodes or approximately 50 ml of peripheral blood were isolated by Ficoll density gradient centrifugation. FACS confirmed that the sorted cell populations were more than 90% pure. Notes on this clonotype: The specificity of this receptor is unknown. Within one base of it there is no much larger clone, and no base qualities were kept.

The study at large found these results: Validation in the larger cohort was restricted to a single TCR beta V-J rearrangement rather than whole repertoires. Tumor memory CD4+ T cell TCR gene usage was found to cluster with blood and lymph node memory CD4+ cells and with lymph node naive CD4+ cells. The TCR alpha and beta sequences of tumor-infiltrating Tregs showed the greatest overlap with tumor naive CD4+ T cells, followed by blood naive CD4+ T cells.

Full-length TCR variable regions were amplified by 5' RACE PCR with constant-region reverse primers, followed by semi-nested PCR with Nested Universal Primer A. Using the ReliaPrep RNA Cell Miniprep System, total RNA was extracted, and the SMARTer RACE 5'/3' Kit was then used to reverse transcribe the RNA into 5'RACE-ready cDNA. Multiplex adaptors were used to barcode full-length TCR alpha and beta libraries, and the barcoded libraries were sequenced on an Illumina MiSeq. For the original study's pipeline: For each of nine subset-tissue groups, sequencing data from the five patients were pooled, and the groups were then compared using unsupervised clustering of TCR gene usage. The Morisita-Horn index was used to calculate repertoire similarity, with shared sequences weighted by how much each contributed to each repertoire. TCRdb reprocessing: public reads trimmed at Q25 with fastp, clones called with MiXCR, in-frame beta chains kept. Merged by CDR3 protein, the rows form single entries marked with the most common genes and DNA. TCRdb assigned the V and J calls; the authors' analysis was not used. The sample table holds about 42,000 distinct CDR3 sequences, of which about 20% were seen once. The biggest ten clones account for about 4% of the sample.

Recombination joined TRBV7-3 with TRBJ1-1; the D gene lacks a confident call. The sample consisted of Tregs sorted from blood. The source is a female donor with breast cancer. The DNA reads TGTGCCAGCAGCACCTCGCTCGGCACTGAAGCTTTCTTT. Translated, this is CASSTSLGTEAFF.